These 23 T cell receptor beta chains share one sample of origin, sequenced in a study of blood T cell repertoires in COVID-19. The repertoire was sequenced with immunoSEQ multiplex PCR; TCRdb's copy has only in-frame clones and lacks some. The data show approximately 160,000 clones, 60% to 85% seen once. The sequenced material came from peripheral blood. The receptor source for this set is a man between 60 and 75 years old with acute or convalescent COVID-19.

The CDR3 protein is CASSQGDSRSGNTIYF. CDR3 DNA: TGCGCCAGCAGCCAGGGGGACAGCCGCTCTGGAAACACCATATATTTT. This chain joins TRBV4-1 and TRBJ1-3; TRBD1 aligns across 7 bases. CDR3 length: 16 amino acids. Germline V gene data show CDR1 as MGHRA and CDR2 as YSYEKL. V lost 3 bases, J lost 0 bases, and 5 bases stayed unmatched.

In this sample, this clone turned up a few times. The chain links TRBV11-1 to TRBJ2-7, with a possible D match to TRBD1 (6 bases). The V gene lost 1 base and the J gene lost 0 bases, with 7 bases spanning the gap. The germline gives CDR1 SGHAT, CDR2 FQDESV (reference sequence). The CDR3 runs to 14 residues. The DNA for the CDR3 is TGTGCCAGCAGCTTAGAACAGGGCTCCTACGAGCAGTACTTC. This translates into CASSLEQGSYEQYF.

The V call is TRBV5-1, the J call TRBJ2-3, with 15 nucleotides matching TRBD2. Germline V lookup: CDR1 SGHRS, CDR2 YFSETQ. Trimming cost V 0 bases and J 5 bases; bases outside gene matches: 7. The CDR3 has 18 amino acids. CDR3 loop: CASSLGPGTSGGRDTQYF. CDR3 nucleotide sequence: TGCGCCAGCAGCTTGGGCCCTGGGACTAGCGGGGGGAGAGATACGCAGTATTTT.

J is TRBJ2-4 and V is TRBV4-1; 12 bases fit TRBD2. V lost 0 bases to trimming and J lost 0 bases; unmatched junction nucleotides: 9. The CDR3 sequence is 20 residues long. Looked up from germline, CDR1 is MGHRA and CDR2 is YSYEKL. CDR3 sequence reads: CASSQDGLAGKRGAKNIQYF. The DNA of the CDR3 is TGCGCCAGCAGCCAAGACGGACTAGCGGGGAAGAGAGGAGCCAAAAACATTCAGTACTTC.

This chain connects TRBV18 to TRBJ2-1, with D maybe TRBD1 (5 bases). V lost 5 bases, J lost 7 bases, and 15 bases lay in between. Germline values: CDR1 KGHSH, CDR2 LQKENI. This CDR3 has 14 amino acids. The CDR3 region is CASSSTRVLNEQFF. The CDR3 bases are TGTGCCAGCTCATCGACCAGGGTTCTAAATGAGCAGTTCTTC.

The chain joins TRBV4-1 to TRBJ2-3; 7 nucleotides align to TRBD2. CDR1 is MGHRA and CDR2 is YSYEKL in the germline V gene. Trimming cost V 5 bases and J 0 bases; bases outside gene matches: 5. The CDR3 is 15 residues long. CDR3 sequence: CASSAEGLSTDTQYF. CDR3 DNA sequence: TGCGCCAGCAGCGCTGAGGGACTAAGCACAGATACGCAGTATTTT.

Regarding this clone: This CDR3 is also generated by other DNA sequences in the sample. The CDR3 DNA sequence: TGTGCCAGCAGCCTGACAGGGGGCACTGAAGCTTTCTTT. Translation gives CASSLTGGTEAFF. The V gene is TRBV7-3, the J gene TRBJ1-1, with 9 bases lining up with TRBD1. The junction had 2 bases not matched to a gene; V was cut back by 5 bases and J by 4 bases. CDR1 SGHTA and CDR2 FQGTGA come from the germline V gene. This CDR3 comprises 13 residues.

J is TRBJ2-3 and V is TRBV7-3, with D possibly TRBD1 on 6 matching bases. The V end lost 4 bases, the J end lost 4 bases, and 15 bases lay between the germline ends. The CDR3 extends over 15 amino acids. Germline V CDR1 and CDR2: SGHTA, FQGTGA. The CDR3 protein is CASSYSQGRSDTQYF. The DNA of the CDR3 is TGTGCCAGCAGCTACTCACAGGGACGATCAGATACGCAGTATTTT.

The chain uses TRBV25-1 and TRBJ1-2; tentatively, D is TRBD1 (5 bases). Trimming took off 3 bases at V and 0 bases at J, with 8 bases between the two ends. The CDR3 covers 14 residues. Germline CDR1 and CDR2: MGHDK and SYGVNS. This chain's CDR3 is CASSDRTTNYGYTF. The DNA for the CDR3 is TGTGCCAGCAGTGATCGGACAACTAACTATGGCTACACCTTC.

With regard to this clone: Being one base from a much bigger clone, this may be a read error. The chain uses TRBV7-9 and TRBJ1-1, with 7 bases fitting TRBD1. J was trimmed by 0 bases and V by 3 bases; bases with no gene match: 1. The germline V gene has CDR1 SEHNR and CDR2 FQNEAQ (reference sequence). CDR3 size: 14 residues. CDR3: CASSLGTVNTEAFF. The CDR3 nucleotides read TGTGCCAGCAGCTTGGGGACAGTGAACACTGAAGCTTTCTTT.

J is TRBJ1-2 and V is TRBV29-1; 8 nucleotides line up with TRBD1. The germline V gene has CDR1 SQVTM and CDR2 ANQGSEA. Trimming took 4 bases from V and 8 from J; bases not matched to a gene: 12. The CDR3 is made up of 14 amino acids. The CDR3 spells CSVGGSQGARGYTF. The CDR3 nucleotides read TGCAGCGTTGGGGGGAGTCAGGGGGCTCGCGGCTACACCTTC.

This chain links TRBV9 with TRBJ1-1; 8 bases agree with TRBD1. Trimming took 2 bases from V and 1 from J; bases not matched to a gene: 1. The CDR3 runs 14 residues. Looked up from germline, CDR1 is SGDLS and CDR2 is YYNGEE. The CDR3 protein is CASSVGTGNTEAFF. The DNA of the CDR3 is TGTGCCAGCAGCGTTGGGACAGGGAACACTGAAGCTTTCTTT.

V is TRBV20-1 and J is TRBJ1-1; D ambiguous. The germline gives CDR1 DFQATT, CDR2 SNEGSKA (reference sequence). V lost 3 bases and J 5 bases, leaving 13 bases between the germline ends. The CDR3 is 13 amino acids. CDR3 bases: TGCAGTGCTAGTCCCCTGCCGGGGACTGAAGCTTTCTTT. Translated, it gives CSASPLPGTEAFF.

V and J are TRBV30 and TRBJ1-2; no clear D. The V gene's germline CDR1 is GTSNPN and CDR2 SVGIG (reference sequence). Trimming took off 1 base at V and 2 bases at J, with 14 bases between the two ends. The CDR3 has 15 residues. DNA for the CDR3: TGTGCCTGGAGTGCCCGGCCCAGCGTCAACTATGGCTACACCTTC. As protein: CAWSARPSVNYGYTF.

The rearrangement joins TRBV18 to TRBJ1-1; maybe TRBD1 (5 bases). V was trimmed by 2 bases and J by 5 bases, leaving 18 bases between them. The germline gives CDR1 KGHSH, CDR2 LQKENI. The CDR3 length is 16 residues. The CDR3 is CASSPWKGDAGTEAFF. The CDR3 nucleotides are TGTGCCAGCTCACCATGGAAAGGGGACGCGGGGACTGAAGCTTTCTTT.

CDR3 amino acids: CASSIGDRAGNQPQHF. The CDR3 bases are TGTGCCAGTAGTATAGGGGACAGGGCAGGCAATCAGCCCCAGCATTTT. The chain carries TRBV19 and TRBJ1-5, with TRBD1 matching over 9 bases. Losses at the gene ends were 1 base for V and 2 bases for J; bases not matched to a gene: 3. The CDR3 is made up of 16 amino acids. Germline V gives CDR1 LNHDA, CDR2 SQIVND (reference sequence).

This rearrangement joins TRBV30 to TRBJ1-2; D gene uncertain. The germline V and J ends were trimmed by 0 bases and 1 base, with 9 bases remaining between them. The CDR3 length is 14 residues. CDR1 and CDR2 (germline): GTSNPN, SVGIG (reference sequence). Here the CDR3 reads CAWSVLSSNYGYTF. The CDR3 DNA reads TGTGCCTGGAGTGTATTGTCCAGTAACTATGGCTACACCTTC.

This clone was seen a single time. V gene TRBV5-4 combines with J gene TRBJ1-2, with 8 bases fitting TRBD1. CDR3 size: 13 residues. CDR1 is SGHNT, CDR2 YYREEE, per germline (reference sequence). V lost 2 bases to trimming and J lost 5 bases; unmatched junction nucleotides: 2. The CDR3 region is CASSLNRGYGYTF. CDR3 DNA: TGTGCCAGCAGCTTAAACAGGGGGTATGGCTACACCTTC.

The rearrangement uses TRBV29-1 and TRBJ2-7, with 10 bases identical to TRBD2. The CDR3 has 15 amino acids. Germline CDR1 reads SQVTM; CDR2 reads ANQGSEA. V lost 2 bases and J lost 3; bases outside the gene matches: 7. The CDR3 region has the DNA TGCAGCGTTGAACTAGCGGGGGACAACCTCTACGAGCAGTACTTC. Protein: CSVELAGDNLYEQYF.

This clone came up once. J is TRBJ1-2 and V is TRBV19, with TRBD1 matching 9 bases. Germline CDR1 and CDR2: LNHDA and SQIVND (reference sequence). The CDR3 has 15 residues. Trimming at V came to 7 bases and at J to 3 bases, leaving 9 bases not matched to a gene. This CDR3 reads CASTGTGIGDYGYTF. The CDR3 DNA sequence: TGTGCCAGTACCGGGACAGGGATAGGTGACTATGGCTACACCTTC.

This clone was picked up a small number of times. The V gene is TRBV11-2, the J gene TRBJ1-3; D is unclear. The germline V gene has CDR1 SGHAT and CDR2 FQNNGV. V lost 1 base and J 1 base, leaving 11 bases between the germline ends. The CDR3 has 16 residues. The CDR3 here is CASSLGPSKSGNTIYF. The CDR3 coding sequence is TGTGCCAGCAGCTTAGGACCTAGTAAATCTGGAAACACCATATATTTT.

The chain uses TRBV7-3 and TRBJ2-1; 9 bases align to TRBD1. CDR1 SGHTA and CDR2 FQGTGA come from the germline V gene. V shed 4 bases, J shed 8 bases, and the junction held 9 bases outside the gene matches. This CDR3 spans 15 amino acids. The CDR3 region is CASSSWGTGSDEQFF. CDR3 nucleotide sequence: TGTGCCAGCAGCTCCTGGGGGACAGGGTCGGATGAGCAGTTCTTC.

As concerns this clone: Other DNA sequences within the sample encode an identical CDR3. The V and J genes are TRBV7-8 and TRBJ1-1; the match to TRBD1 covers 7 bases. The CDR3 sequence is 14 residues long. V gave up 5 bases and J gave up 1 base; unmatched junction bases: 4. Germline V CDR1 and CDR2: SGHVS, FQNEAQ. CDR3 protein: CASSPGTANTEAFF. The DNA of the CDR3 is TGTGCCAGCAGCCCAGGGACAGCGAACACTGAAGCTTTCTTT. The whole variable domain, filled in from reference TRBV7-8 and TRBJ1-1, reads GAGVSQSPRYKVAKRGQDVALRCDPISGHVSLFWYQQALGQGPEFLTYFQNEAQLDKSGLPSDRFFAERPEGSVSTLKIQRTQQEDSAVYLCASSPGTANTEAFFGQGTRLTVV.